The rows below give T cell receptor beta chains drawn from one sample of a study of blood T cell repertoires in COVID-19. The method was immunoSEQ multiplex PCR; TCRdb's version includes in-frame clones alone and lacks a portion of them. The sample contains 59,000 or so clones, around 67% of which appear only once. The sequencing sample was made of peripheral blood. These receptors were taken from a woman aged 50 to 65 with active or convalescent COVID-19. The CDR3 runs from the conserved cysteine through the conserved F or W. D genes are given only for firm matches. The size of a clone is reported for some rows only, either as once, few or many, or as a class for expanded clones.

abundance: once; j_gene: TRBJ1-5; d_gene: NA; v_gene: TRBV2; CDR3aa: CASSVSSNQPQHF; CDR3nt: TGTGCCAGCAGTGTAAGCAGCAATCAGCCCCAGCATTTT
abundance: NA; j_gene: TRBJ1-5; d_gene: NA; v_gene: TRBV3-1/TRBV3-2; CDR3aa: CASSQENPAGLRNQPQHF; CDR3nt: TGTGCCAGCAGCCAAGAAAATCCCGCGGGACTAAGGAATCAGCCCCAGCATTTT
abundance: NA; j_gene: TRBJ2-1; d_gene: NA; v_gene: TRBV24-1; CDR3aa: CATSASGRQQFF; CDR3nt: TGTGCCACCAGTGCCAGCGGGCGCCAGCAGTTCTTC
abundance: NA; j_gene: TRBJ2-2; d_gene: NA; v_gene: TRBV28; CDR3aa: CASSLRGRLRTGELFF; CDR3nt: TGTGCCAGCAGTTTACGTGGGAGGCTTAGAACCGGGGAGCTGTTTTTT
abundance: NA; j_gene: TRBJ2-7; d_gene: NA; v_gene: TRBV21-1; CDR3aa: CASSKARLAGDYEQYF; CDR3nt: TGTGCCAGCAGCAAAGCGAGACTAGCGGGAGACTACGAGCAGTACTTC
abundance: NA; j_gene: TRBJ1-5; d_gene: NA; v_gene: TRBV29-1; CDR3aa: CSVAQGDGNQPQHF; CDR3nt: TGCAGCGTTGCACAGGGCGATGGCAATCAGCCCCAGCATTTT
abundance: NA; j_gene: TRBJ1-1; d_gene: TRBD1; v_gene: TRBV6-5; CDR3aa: CASRVTGVTEAFF; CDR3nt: TGTGCCAGCAGAGTGACAGGGGTAACTGAAGCTTTCTTT
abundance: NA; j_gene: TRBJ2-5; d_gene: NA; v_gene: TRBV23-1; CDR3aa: CASSQIGRGQETQYF; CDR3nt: TGCGCCAGCAGTCAAATAGGCAGGGGCCAAGAGACCCAGTACTTC
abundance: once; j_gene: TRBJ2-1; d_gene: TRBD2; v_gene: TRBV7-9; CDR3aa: CASSLPGGSYNEQFF; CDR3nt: TGTGCCAGCAGCTTGCCGGGAGGGTCCTACAATGAGCAGTTCTTC
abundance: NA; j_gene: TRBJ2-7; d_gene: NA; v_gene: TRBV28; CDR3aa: CASSHRGGISYEQYF; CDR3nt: TGTGCCAGCAGCCACAGGGGAGGCATCTCCTACGAGCAGTACTTC
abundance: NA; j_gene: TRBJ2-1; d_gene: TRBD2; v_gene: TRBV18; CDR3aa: CASSPTGTSDYNEQFF; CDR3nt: TGTGCCAGCTCACCAACCGGGACTAGCGACTACAATGAGCAGTTCTTC
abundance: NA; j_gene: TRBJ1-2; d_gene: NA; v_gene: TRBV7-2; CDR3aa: CASSLAYRGRQSYGYTF; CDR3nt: TGTGCCAGCAGCTTAGCCTATAGGGGGAGACAGTCCTATGGCTACACCTTC
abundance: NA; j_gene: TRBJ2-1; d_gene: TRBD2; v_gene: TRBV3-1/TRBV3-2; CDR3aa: CASSQVGLAGVENEQFF; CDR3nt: TGTGCCAGCAGCCAAGTAGGACTAGCGGGAGTAGAAAATGAGCAGTTCTTC
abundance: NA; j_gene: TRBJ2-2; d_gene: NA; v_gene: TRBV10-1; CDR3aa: CASRGQPNTGELFF; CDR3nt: TGCGCCAGCAGAGGACAGCCGAACACCGGGGAGCTGTTTTTT
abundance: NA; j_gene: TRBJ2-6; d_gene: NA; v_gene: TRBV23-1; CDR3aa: CASSQYGQFFSGANVLTF; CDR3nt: TGCGCCAGCAGTCAATATGGACAGTTCTTCTCTGGGGCCAACGTCCTGACTTTC
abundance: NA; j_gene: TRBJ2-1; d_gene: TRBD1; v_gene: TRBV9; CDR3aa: CASSAGQGEYNEQFF; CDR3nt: TGTGCCAGCAGCGCGGGACAGGGGGAATACAATGAGCAGTTCTTC
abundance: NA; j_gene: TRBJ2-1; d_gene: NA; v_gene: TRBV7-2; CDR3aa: CASSSAGLLSSYNEQFF; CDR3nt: TGTGCCAGCAGCTCGGCCGGACTGCTGAGCTCCTACAATGAGCAGTTCTTC
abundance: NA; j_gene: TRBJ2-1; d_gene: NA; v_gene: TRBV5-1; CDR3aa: CASSPTGPSYNEQFF; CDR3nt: TGCGCCAGCAGCCCGACAGGTCCTTCCTACAATGAGCAGTTCTTC
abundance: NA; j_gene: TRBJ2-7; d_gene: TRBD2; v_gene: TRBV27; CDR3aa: CASRKTGLAGAPRNYEQYF; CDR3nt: TGTGCCAGCAGGAAAACGGGACTAGCGGGCGCGCCTAGAAACTACGAGCAGTACTTC
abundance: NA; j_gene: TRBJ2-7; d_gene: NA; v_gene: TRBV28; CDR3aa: CASGSSYEQYF; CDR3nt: TGTGCCAGCGGGAGCTCCTACGAGCAGTACTTC
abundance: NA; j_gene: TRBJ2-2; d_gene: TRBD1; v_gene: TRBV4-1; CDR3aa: CASSTPGGHTGELFF; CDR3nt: TGCGCCAGCAGCACACCAGGGGGCCACACCGGGGAGCTGTTTTTT
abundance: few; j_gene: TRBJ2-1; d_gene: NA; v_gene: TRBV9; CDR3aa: CASSVGYNEQFF; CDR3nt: TGTGCCAGCAGCGTCGGTTACAATGAGCAGTTCTTC
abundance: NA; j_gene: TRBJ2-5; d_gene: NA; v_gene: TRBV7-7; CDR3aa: CASSFRQSDTQYF; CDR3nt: TGTGCCAGCAGCTTCAGGCAGTCAGATACCCAGTACTTC
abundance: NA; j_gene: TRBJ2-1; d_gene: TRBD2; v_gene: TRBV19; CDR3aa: CASSMGTGGRGGNEQFF; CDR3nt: TGTGCCAGTAGTATGGGAACTGGCGGGAGAGGCGGCAATGAGCAGTTCTTC
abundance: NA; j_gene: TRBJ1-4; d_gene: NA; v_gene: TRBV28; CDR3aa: CASSFSVEKLFF; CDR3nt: TGTGCCAGCAGTTTTTCGGTTGAAAAACTGTTTTTT
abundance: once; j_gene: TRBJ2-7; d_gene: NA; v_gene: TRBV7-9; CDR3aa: CASSLVLTGATYEQYF; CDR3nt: TGTGCCAGCAGCTTAGTTTTAACAGGTGCTACCTACGAGCAGTACTTC
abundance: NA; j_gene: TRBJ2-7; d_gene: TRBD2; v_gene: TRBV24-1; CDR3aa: CATSGGSYEQYF; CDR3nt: TGTGCCACCAGTGGCGGGAGCTACGAGCAGTACTTC
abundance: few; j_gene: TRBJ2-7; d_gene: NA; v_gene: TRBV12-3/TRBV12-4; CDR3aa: CASSLGQAAEQYF; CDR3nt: TGTGCCAGCAGTTTAGGACAGGCGGCCGAGCAGTACTTC
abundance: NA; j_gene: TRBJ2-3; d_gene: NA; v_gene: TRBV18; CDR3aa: CASIHPRVRVRLKTQYF; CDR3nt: TGTGCCAGCATTCACCCTCGGGTACGCGTTCGGCTAAAAACGCAGTATTTT
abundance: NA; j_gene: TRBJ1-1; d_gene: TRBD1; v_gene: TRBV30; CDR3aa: CAWSLGQGATEAFF; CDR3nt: TGTGCCTGGAGCTTAGGACAGGGGGCTACTGAAGCTTTCTTT
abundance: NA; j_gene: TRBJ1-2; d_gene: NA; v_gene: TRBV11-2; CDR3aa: CASSLRTATNYGYTF; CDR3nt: TGTGCCAGCAGCTTACGGACAGCCACTAACTATGGCTACACCTTC
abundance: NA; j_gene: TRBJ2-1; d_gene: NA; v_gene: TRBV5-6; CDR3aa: CASSFGDNEQFF; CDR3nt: TGTGCCAGCAGCTTCGGAGACAATGAGCAGTTCTTC
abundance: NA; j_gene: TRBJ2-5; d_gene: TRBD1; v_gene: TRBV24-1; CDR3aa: CATSDPWTGSETQYF; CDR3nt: TGTGCCACCAGTGATCCTTGGACAGGGTCGGAGACCCAGTACTTC
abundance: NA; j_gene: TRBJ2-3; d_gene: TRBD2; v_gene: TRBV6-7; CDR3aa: CASSTPGLAGRTDTQYF; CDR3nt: TGTGCCAGCAGTACCCCGGGACTAGCGGGAAGGACAGATACGCAGTATTTT
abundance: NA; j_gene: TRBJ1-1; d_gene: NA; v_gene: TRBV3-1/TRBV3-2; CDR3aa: CASSLGLQEAFF; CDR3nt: TGTGCCAGCAGCCTGGGACTCCAAGAAGCTTTCTTT
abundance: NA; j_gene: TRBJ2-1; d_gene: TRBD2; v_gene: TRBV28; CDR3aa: CASQHSGRYNEQFF; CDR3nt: TGTGCCAGCCAACATAGCGGGAGATACAATGAGCAGTTCTTC
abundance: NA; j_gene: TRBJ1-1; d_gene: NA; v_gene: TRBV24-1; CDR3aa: CATSDSREPRTEAFF; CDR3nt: TGTGCCACCAGTGATTCTCGAGAGCCTAGAACTGAAGCTTTCTTT
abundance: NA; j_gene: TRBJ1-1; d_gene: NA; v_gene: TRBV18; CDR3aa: CASSPPGQMNTEAFF; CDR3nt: TGTGCCAGCTCACCCCCTGGACAGATGAACACTGAAGCTTTCTTT
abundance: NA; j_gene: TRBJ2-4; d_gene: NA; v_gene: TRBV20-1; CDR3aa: CSASRSLAKNIQYF; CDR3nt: TGCAGTGCTAGTAGGAGTCTAGCCAAAAACATTCAGTACTTC
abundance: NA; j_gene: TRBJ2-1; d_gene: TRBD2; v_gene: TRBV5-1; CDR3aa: CASSGKLAGGVDEQFF; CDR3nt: TGCGCCAGCAGCGGAAAGCTAGCGGGAGGGGTGGATGAGCAGTTCTTC
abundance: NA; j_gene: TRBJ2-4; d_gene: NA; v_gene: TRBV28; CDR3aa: CASSSPKPQGIAKNIQYF; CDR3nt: TGTGCCAGCAGTTCCCCAAAACCACAGGGAATAGCCAAAAACATTCAGTACTTC
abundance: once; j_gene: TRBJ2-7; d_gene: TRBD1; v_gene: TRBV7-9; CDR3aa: CASSLARGLNEQYF; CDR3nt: TGTGCCAGCAGCTTAGCCAGGGGGCTTAACGAGCAGTACTTC
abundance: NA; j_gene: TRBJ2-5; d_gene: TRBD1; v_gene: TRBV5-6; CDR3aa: CASSLGGQGETQYF; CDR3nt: TGTGCCAGCAGCTTGGGGGGACAGGGGGAGACCCAGTACTTC
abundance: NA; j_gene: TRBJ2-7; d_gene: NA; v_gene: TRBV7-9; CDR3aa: CASSLVNSIFHEQYF; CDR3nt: TGTGCCAGCAGCTTAGTAAACAGCATTTTTCACGAGCAGTACTTC